This T cell receptor beta chain was sequenced in a study of T-cell reconstitution after alpha-beta-depleted transplantation in children. Study-wide findings and caveats: At one year after transplant, newly produced T cells mostly accounted for T-cell counts and diversity. The study reportedly traced alpha-beta T cells about two months after transplant to several hundred expanded graft clones. Surviving thymic progenitors and recipient T cells were the source of high TCRbeta diversity at day 60 in some patients.

V was shortened by 4 bases and J by 7 bases, with 10 bases between the two germline ends. In germline, CDR1 is SQVTM, CDR2 ANQGSEA. The CDR3 extends over 12 amino acids. On this clonotype: As yet, its antigen is unknown.

This sample's TCRbeta library carried unique molecular identifier barcodes. TCRdb itself ran the PCR reads through MiXCR, one entry per CDR3 protein. The sample has just under 350,000 distinct CDR3 sequences, about a sixth seen once. This chain links TRBV29-1 with TRBJ2-2; D perhaps matches TRBD2 (5 bases). This sequence was found in a male patient aged 2 to 9 who had a stem cell transplant for acute lymphoblastic leukemia, so the T cells may come from the graft donor. This material consisted of PBMCs, mostly from graft donor cells, taken 360 days after TCRalphabeta/CD19-depleted stem cell transplant. The CDR3 DNA follows: TGCAGCGTTGTCGGGATACGCGGGGAGCTGTTTTTT. Its translation is CSVVGIRGELFF.